This T cell receptor beta chain was recovered during a study of blood T cell repertoires in COVID-19. Study overall: PBMCs, B-cell-depleted T cells, or T cells provided the cDNA or gDNA that made up the material.

Seattle participants joined during active infection and were tracked over time. This clone was observed a handful of times. The CDR3 sequence is 14 residues long. V lost 1 base, J lost 3 bases, and 7 bases lay in between. Germline loops: CDR1 SGHAT, CDR2 FQNNGV. Per the authors' pipeline: Reference gene primer amplification in the assay estimated nucleated cell counts. Assay: immunoSEQ multiplex PCR; the TCRdb copy retains only in-frame clones and omits some. V, J and clone size are taken as reported in that table, and D and trimming were inferred from the DNA itself. The table includes hundreds of thousands of clones, about 89% detected once.

The V and J genes are TRBV11-2 and TRBJ1-5, with D uncertain. The origin of this receptor is a woman aged 50 to 60 with COVID-19, enrolled during active disease. Sequencing was carried out using peripheral blood. This CDR3 is CASSLGPDNQPQHF. For the CDR3, the DNA is TGTGCCAGCAGCTTAGGGCCAGACAATCAGCCCCAGCATTTT.